The present TCR beta chain was sequenced within a study of blood T cell repertoires in COVID-19. The overall study: The United States, Italy and Spain were the sources of the acute and convalescent COVID-19 samples.

Participants reported their clinical history, and cohort assignment relied on those reports. Under the authors' procedure: Amplification of reference gene primers was used by the study to estimate nucleated cell counts. Clones were read by immunoSEQ multiplex PCR, and TCRdb kept only the in-frame ones, dropping some. D and trimming were read from the DNA, whereas the V and J calls and clone size are those reported in that table. There are some 140,000 clones in the sample; roughly 80% occur only once, and 4.5% to 6% lies in the top ten. Input material: PBMCs or T cells enriched from blood (not recorded which). The TCR sequence derives from a man aged 35 to 55 with acute COVID-19.

CDR3 sequence (DNA): TGTGCCAGTAGTAGAACCGGCGGGGCTCGGTCGGCCGGGGAGCTGTTTTTT. Amino acid sequence: CASSRTGGARSAGELFF. J is TRBJ2-2 and V is TRBV19, with D perhaps TRBD2 (6 bases). Trimming took 4 bases from V and 6 from J, leaving 21 bases between them. This CDR3 comprises 17 residues. Germline CDR1 LNHDA, CDR2 SQIVND (reference sequence).